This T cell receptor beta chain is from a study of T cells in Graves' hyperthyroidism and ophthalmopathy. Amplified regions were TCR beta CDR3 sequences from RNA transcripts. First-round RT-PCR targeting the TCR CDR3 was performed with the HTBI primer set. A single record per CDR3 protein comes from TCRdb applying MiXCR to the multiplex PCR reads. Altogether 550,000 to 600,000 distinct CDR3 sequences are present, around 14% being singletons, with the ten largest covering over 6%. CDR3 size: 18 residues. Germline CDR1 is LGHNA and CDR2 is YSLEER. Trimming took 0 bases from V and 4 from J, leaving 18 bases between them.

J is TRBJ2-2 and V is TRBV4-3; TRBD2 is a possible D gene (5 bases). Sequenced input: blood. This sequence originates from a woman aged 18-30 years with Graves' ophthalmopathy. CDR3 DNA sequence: TGCGCCAGCAGCCAAGATCCTGTATCTCGGGAAGGCACCGGGGAGCTGTTTTTT. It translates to CASSQDPVSREGTGELFF.